This T cell receptor beta chain is drawn from a study of OX40 agonist ivuxolimab in advanced cancers. Study-wide background: Patients got intravenous ivuxolimab at 0.01 to 10 mg/kg every 2 weeks. Patients were over 65% male with ages roughly 23 to 85, mean about 65. Study results and caveats: Fewer expanded clones were found on average in CD4+ than in CD8+ T cells. The CD4+ and CD8+ T cells in the blood had expanded clonally by week 6 at 0.1 to 3.0 mg/kg.

Repertoires were generated with immunoSEQ multiplex PCR, while TCRdb's copy carries only in-frame clones and drops some. The sample contains around 140,000 clones, about 92% of which appear only once. The CDR3 runs 12 residues. Germline V gene sequence: CDR1 LNHDA, CDR2 SQIVND (reference sequence). V was cut by 7 bases and J by 4 bases, with 8 bases left in between. About this clone: Antigen: not known.

The V call is TRBV19, the J call TRBJ2-1; unclear D gene. The source of this sequence is an adult with an advanced solid tumor such as melanoma, head and neck, liver or kidney cancer. This sample comprised CD4+ or CD8+ T cells sorted from blood, obtained in a trial of the OX40 agonist ivuxolimab. CDR3 sequence: CASNTAYNEQFF. The CDR3 bases are TGTGCCAGTAATACAGCTTACAATGAGCAGTTCTTC.